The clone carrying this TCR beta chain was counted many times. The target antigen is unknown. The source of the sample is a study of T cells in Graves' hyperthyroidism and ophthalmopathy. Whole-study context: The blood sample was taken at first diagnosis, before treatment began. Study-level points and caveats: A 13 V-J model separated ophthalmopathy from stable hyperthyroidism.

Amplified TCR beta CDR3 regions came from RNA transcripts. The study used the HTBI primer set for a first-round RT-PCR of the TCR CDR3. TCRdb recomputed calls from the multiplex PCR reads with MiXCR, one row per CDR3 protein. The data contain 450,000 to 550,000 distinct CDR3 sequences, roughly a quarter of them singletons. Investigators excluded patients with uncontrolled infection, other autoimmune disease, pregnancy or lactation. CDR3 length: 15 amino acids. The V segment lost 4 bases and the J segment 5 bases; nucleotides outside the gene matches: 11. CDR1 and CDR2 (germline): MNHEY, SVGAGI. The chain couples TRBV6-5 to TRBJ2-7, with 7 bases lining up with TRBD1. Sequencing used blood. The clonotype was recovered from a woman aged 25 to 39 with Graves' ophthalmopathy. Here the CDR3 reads CASSSLRAGGHEQYF. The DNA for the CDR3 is TGTGCCAGCAGTTCCCTCCGGGCAGGGGGACACGAGCAGTACTTC.